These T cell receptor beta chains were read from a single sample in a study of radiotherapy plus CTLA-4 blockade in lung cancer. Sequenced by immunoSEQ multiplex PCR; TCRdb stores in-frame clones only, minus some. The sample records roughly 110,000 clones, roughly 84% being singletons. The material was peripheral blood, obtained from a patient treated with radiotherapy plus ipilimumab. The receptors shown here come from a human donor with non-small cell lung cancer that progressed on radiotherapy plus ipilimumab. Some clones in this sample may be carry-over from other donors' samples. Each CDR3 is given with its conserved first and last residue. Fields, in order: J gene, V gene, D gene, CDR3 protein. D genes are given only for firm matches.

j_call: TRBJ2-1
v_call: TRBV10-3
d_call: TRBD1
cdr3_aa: CAISEVGQGARNDYNEQFF

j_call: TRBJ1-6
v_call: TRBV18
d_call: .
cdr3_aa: CASSGGGNNSPLHF

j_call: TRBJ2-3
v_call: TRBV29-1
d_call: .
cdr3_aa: CSVGQGGSVDTQYF

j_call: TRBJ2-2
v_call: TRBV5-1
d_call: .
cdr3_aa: CASSLEGPPGELFF

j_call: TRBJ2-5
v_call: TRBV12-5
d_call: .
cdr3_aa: CASGQGRRETQYF

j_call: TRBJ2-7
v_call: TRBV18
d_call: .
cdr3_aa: CASSPGQQGYYEQYF

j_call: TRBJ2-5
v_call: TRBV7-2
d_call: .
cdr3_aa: CASTPSRGGTGETQYF

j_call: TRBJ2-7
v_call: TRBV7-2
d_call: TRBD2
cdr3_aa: CASSLTGLAGGEQYF

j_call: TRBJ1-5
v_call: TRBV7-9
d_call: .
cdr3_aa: CASSLAGAGFQPQHF

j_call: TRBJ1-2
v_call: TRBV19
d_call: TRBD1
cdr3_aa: CASSVRGDYGYTF

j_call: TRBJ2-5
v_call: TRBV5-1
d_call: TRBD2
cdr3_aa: CASSLGGLAGALQETQYF

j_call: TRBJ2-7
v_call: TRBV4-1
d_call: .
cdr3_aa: CASSPSMLPTISYEQYF

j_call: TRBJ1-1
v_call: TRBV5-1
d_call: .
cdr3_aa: CASSLAGGVYTEAFF

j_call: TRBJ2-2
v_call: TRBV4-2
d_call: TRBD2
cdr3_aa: CASSQAGLAGGLNTGELFF

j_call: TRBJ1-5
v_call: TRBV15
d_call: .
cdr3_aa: CATSGPGTRTQPQHF

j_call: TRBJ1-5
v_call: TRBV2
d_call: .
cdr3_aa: CASTTDPGAQHF

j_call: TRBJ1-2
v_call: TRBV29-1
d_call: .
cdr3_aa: CSAPIGPYGYTF

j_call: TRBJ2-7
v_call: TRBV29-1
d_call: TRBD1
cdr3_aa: CSVTGTVPPEQYF

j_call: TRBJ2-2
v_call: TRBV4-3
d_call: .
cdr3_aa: CASSQDTAGELFF

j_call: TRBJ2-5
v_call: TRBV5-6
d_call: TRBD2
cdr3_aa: CASSRLAGGQETQYF

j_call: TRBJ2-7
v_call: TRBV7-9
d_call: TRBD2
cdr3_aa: CASSPSGGDGFRGYF

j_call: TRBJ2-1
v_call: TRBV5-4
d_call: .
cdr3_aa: CASSLQVRHPWSNEQFF

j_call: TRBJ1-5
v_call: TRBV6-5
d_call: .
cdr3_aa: CASSSTAGTKPQHF

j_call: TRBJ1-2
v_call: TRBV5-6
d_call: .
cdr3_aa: CASRSRIGYTF

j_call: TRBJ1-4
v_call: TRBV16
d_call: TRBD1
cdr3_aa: CASSRGQDNEKLFF

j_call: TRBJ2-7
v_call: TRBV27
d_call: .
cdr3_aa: CASSWGAVDEQYF

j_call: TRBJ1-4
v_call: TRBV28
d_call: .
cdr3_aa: CASSYPSGGKLFF

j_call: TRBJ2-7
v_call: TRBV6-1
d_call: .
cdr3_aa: CASSDASVAFSYEQYF

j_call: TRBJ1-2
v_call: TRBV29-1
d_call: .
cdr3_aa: CSVQENYGYTF

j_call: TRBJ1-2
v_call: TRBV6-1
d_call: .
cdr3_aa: CASSDLMDGYTF

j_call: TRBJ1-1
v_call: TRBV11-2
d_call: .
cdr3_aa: CASSLTTRGTEAFF

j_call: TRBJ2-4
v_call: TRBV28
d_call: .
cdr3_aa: CASSLLWQGTTAKNIQYF

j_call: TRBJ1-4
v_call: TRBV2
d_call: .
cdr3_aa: CASILQGPYEKLFF

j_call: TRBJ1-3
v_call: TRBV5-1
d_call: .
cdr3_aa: CASSRGNREDTIYF

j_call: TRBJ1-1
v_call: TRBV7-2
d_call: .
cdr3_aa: CASSPPDGGAFSEAFF

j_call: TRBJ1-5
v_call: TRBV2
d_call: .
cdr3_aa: CATKRIGGQGPQHF

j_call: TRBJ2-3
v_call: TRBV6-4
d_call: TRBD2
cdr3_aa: CAIIWTSHSTDTQYF

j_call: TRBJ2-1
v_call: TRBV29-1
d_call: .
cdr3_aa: CSVELVTYNEQFF

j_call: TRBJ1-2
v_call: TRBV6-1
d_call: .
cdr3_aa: CASSVHTSGRKTYGYTF

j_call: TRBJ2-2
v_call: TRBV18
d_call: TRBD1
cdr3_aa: CASSPPRGLTGELFF

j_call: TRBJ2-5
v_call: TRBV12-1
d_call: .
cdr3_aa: CASSPIWGTIQETQYF

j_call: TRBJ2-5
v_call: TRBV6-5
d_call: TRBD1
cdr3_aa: CASSYSTGMIETQYF

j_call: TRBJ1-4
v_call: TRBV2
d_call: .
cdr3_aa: CATRRETNEKLFF

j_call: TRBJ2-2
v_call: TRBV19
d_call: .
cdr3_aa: CASSWFETDGELFF

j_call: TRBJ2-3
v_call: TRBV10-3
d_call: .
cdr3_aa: CAISNTDTQYF

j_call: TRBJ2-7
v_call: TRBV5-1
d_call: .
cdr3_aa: CASRLTPSTGEQYF

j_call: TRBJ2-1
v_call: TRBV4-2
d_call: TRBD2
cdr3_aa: CASSQALTSGGSNEQFF

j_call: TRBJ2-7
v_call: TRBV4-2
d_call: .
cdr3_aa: CASSRERGYEQYF

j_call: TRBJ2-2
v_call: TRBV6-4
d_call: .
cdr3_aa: CASSEQVPGELFF

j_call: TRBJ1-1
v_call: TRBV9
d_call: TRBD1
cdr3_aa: CASSVGFTGVYTEAFF

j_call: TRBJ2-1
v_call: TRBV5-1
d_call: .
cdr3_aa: CASSVHGAQSHQFF

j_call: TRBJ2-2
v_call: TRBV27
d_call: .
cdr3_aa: CASSLVPGPTGELFF

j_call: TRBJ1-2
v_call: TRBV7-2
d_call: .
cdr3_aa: CASSLDRDTSFAYGYTF

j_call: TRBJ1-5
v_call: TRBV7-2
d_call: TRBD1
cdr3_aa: CASSLNRGHQHF

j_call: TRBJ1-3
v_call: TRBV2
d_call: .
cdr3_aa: CASSEAGNTIYF

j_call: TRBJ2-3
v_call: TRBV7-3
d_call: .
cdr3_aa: CASSRTGTITDTQYF

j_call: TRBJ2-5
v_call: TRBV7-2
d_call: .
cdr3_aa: CASSLFGREETQYF